The present entry profiles one T cell receptor beta chain with its context. The antigen remains unidentified. The source of the sample is a study of cytomegalovirus exposure and HLA in healthy donors. Overall study findings and caveats: In vitro checks showed that a few CMV-associated chains really do target CMV antigens. TCR beta chains associated with HLA were, in a later analysis, more clonally expanded than equally common others.

With 4 bases removed from V and 1 base from J, the gap between germline ends came to 10 bases. Germline lookup yields CDR1 GTSNPN and CDR2 SVGIG (reference sequence). CDR3 size: 13 residues. The primer mix had 60 Vbeta and 13 Jbeta primers. Libraries were prepared by immunoSEQ multiplex PCR; TCRdb keeps only in-frame clonotypes and omits some of them. The data show more than 150,000 clones, 77% seen once. The J gene is TRBJ1-1, the V gene TRBV30, with D tentatively TRBD1 (6 bases). Sequenced material: PBMCs. This TCR derives from a man younger than 30 in good health and CMV-seronegative. CDR3 in amino acids: CAWTMTGNTEAFF. In DNA, the CDR3 is TGTGCCTGGACTATGACAGGGAACACTGAAGCTTTCTTT.